Below, one T cell receptor beta chain is given with its context. The data are from a study of T cells expressing NK-cell markers. Study details: Seven donors tested HCMV-seropositive and one tested seronegative among the eight sequenced.

Germline CDR1 SQVTM, CDR2 ANQGSEA. This CDR3 comprises 13 residues. TCRdb re-called the 5' RACE reads; every CDR3 protein appears as one record, without DNA. The table counts 500,000 to 700,000 distinct CDR3 sequences; roughly 3.6% lies in the top ten. J is TRBJ2-5 and V is TRBV29-1; checking the TCRdb D call of TRBD2 is not possible without DNA. Material: blood T cells: a sorted CD56 or NKG2C T cell subset, CD4+ or CD8+ T cells, or bulk PBMC T cells (not recorded which). The clonotype comes from a man aged 18 to 30 in good health. The CDR3 is CSARTSAQETQYF.